This section outlines one T cell receptor (beta chain) sequence together with its context. What it binds is not known. The CDR3 is 18 residues long. The germline V gene has CDR1 MGHRA and CDR2 YSYEKL. This specimen belongs to a study of T cells expressing NK-cell markers. The study, taken as a whole, reports: Dominant NKG2C+ clonotypes made up about 1.0-7.0% of CD8+ T cells in six donors.

Scientists made TCR beta cDNA using 5'RACE template switching with UMIs. After re-calling the 5' RACE reads, TCRdb lists one entry per CDR3 protein, DNA absent. Its table records about 180,000 distinct CDR3 sequences. The receptor was derived from a man aged 18-75 years in good health. This chain joins TRBV4-1 and TRBJ2-5; TCRdb's D gene call, TRBD1, goes unchecked for lack of DNA. Sequenced input: blood T cells: a sorted CD56 or NKG2C T cell subset, CD4+ or CD8+ T cells, or bulk PBMC T cells (not recorded which). The CDR3 protein is CASSQDFSGGAIFETQYF.